A single sample is the source of the 18 T cell receptor beta chains below, sequenced in a study of blood T cell repertoires in COVID-19 (dated by TCRdb to about 2020). To prepare the library, the immunoSEQ multiplex PCR assay was applied. Not all clones reach the TCRdb copy of this immuneACCESS table, which keeps in-frame sequences only. Checked studies attribute under half of the gap to unresolved V genes and leave the rest unexplained. This sample holds under 300,000 clones; 79% were observed only once. Approximately 4% of the sample is held by the ten biggest clonotypes. Sample: peripheral blood. These TCRs come from a woman aged 40 to 50 with active or convalescent COVID-19.

The V and J genes are TRBV30 and TRBJ2-2; 10 nucleotides align to TRBD2. V trimming: 6 bases; J trimming: 5 bases; junction bases outside the gene matches: 15. Germline-derived CDR1 and CDR2 are GTSNPN and SVGIG (reference sequence). The CDR3 is 17 amino acids. The CDR3 loop reads CACPGGLAGDRTGELFF. The CDR3 DNA follows: TGTGCCTGCCCTGGAGGGCTAGCGGGGGATCGGACCGGGGAGCTGTTTTTT. Full variable domain (missing parts from reference TRBV30 and TRBJ2-2): SQTIHQWPATLVQPVGSPLSLECTVEGTSNPNLYWYRQAAGRGLQLLFYSVGIGQISSEVPQNLSASRPQDRQFILSSKKLLLSDSGFYLCACPGGLAGDRTGELFFGEGSRLTVL.

V and J are TRBV11-2 and TRBJ2-7, with 8 bases identical to TRBD1. The V gene end was trimmed by 5 bases and the J gene end by 5 bases; junction bases not matched to a gene: 14. The length of the CDR3 is 16 residues. CDR1 is SGHAT and CDR2 is FQNNGV in the germline V gene. In DNA, the CDR3 is TGTGCCAGCAGCCTAATCACCAGGACAGGGAGAAACGAGCAGTACTTC. Translated: CASSLITRTGRNEQYF.

This clone was detected only a few times. V usage is TRBV5-4 and J usage is TRBJ2-1; 12 nucleotides match TRBD2. J was trimmed by 0 bases and V by 5 bases; bases with no gene match: 6. CDR1 and CDR2 (germline): SGHNT, YYREEE (reference sequence). CDR3 length: 17 amino acids. Here the CDR3 DNA reads TGTGCCAGCAGTTCCCCGGGACTAGCGGGCTCCTACAATGAGCAGTTCTTC. This sequence encodes CASSSPGLAGSYNEQFF.

The chain is built from TRBV7-3 and TRBJ2-5; a weak D match, TRBD1 (6 bases). The CDR3 has 17 residues. The germline V gene encodes CDR1 SGHTA and CDR2 FQGTGA. Trimming stripped 5 bases from V and 2 bases from J, with 21 bases between. CDR3 in DNA: TGTGCCAGCAGCCCCAGGGGCCCGATCAATGTACAAGAGACCCAGTACTTC. It yields the protein CASSPRGPINVQETQYF.

The chain links TRBV12-3 or TRBV12-4 to TRBJ2-2; D not resolved. The CDR3 extends over 13 amino acids. The V gene lost 5 bases and the J gene lost 5 bases, with 9 bases spanning the gap. The CDR3 DNA sequence: TGTGCCAGCAGTCTGGCACTAACCGGGGAGCTGTTTTTT. Its translation is CASSLALTGELFF.

This clone was seen ten or more times. The rearrangement links TRBV21-1 to TRBJ2-7; the table's D gene call, TRBD2, was not cross checked with the DNA. TRBV21-1 is assigned pseudogene status. The CDR3 extends over 17 amino acids. Here the CDR3 reads CASSTCHPGICSYEQYF. In nucleotides, the CDR3 is TGTGCCAGCAGCACTTGCCACCCCGGGATATGCTCCTACGAGCAGTACTTC.

This rearrangement joins TRBV9 to TRBJ1-1, with TRBD1 matching over 9 bases. Germline loops: CDR1 SGDLS, CDR2 YYNGEE. The CDR3 loop spans 18 amino acids. V lost 1 base to trimming and J lost 4 bases; unmatched junction nucleotides: 14. The CDR3 bases are TGTGCCAGCAGCGTAAGTCCCGGACAGGGGAACTCTAGCACTGAAGCTTTCTTT. Translating gives CASSVSPGQGNSSTEAFF.

The chain joins TRBV2 to TRBJ1-5; D might be TRBD1 (6 bases). V lost 3 bases, J lost 4 bases, and 7 bases lay in between. Per germline, CDR1 SNHLY and CDR2 FYNNEI. The CDR3 totals 13 residues. CDR3 amino acids: CASSETGNQPQHF. The CDR3 region has the DNA TGTGCCAGCAGTGAGACAGGAAATCAGCCCCAGCATTTT.

The chain links TRBV23-1 to TRBJ1-6; 8 nucleotides line up with TRBD1. TRBV23-1 is filed as an ORF, its function uncertain. V shed 7 bases, J shed 8 bases, and the junction held 13 bases outside the gene matches. The CDR3 consists of 16 residues. In DNA form, the CDR3 reads TGCGCCAGCAAAGTCAGGGCCAGGGGGCAGGATTCACCCCTCCACTTT. It yields the protein CASKVRARGQDSPLHF.

The rearrangement joins TRBV2 to TRBJ1-2; D possibly corresponds to TRBD1 (5 bases). V lost 3 bases to trimming and J lost 4 bases, with 21 bases between them. The V gene's germline CDR1 is SNHLY and CDR2 FYNNEI. The CDR3 spans 17 residues. The CDR3 reads CASSDRAGMRDRYGYTF. CDR3 DNA sequence: TGTGCCAGCAGTGATAGGGCGGGGATGAGGGACCGCTATGGCTACACCTTC.

This clone was observed a handful of times. Other DNA sequences in this sample translate to the same CDR3. This chain joins TRBV9 and TRBJ2-3; 10 bases map to TRBD2. Germline values: CDR1 SGDLS, CDR2 YYNGEE. The ends lost 3 bases at V and 0 bases at J; junction bases unmatched: 10. The CDR3 consists of 18 residues. The CDR3 spells CASSAGLAGGTSTDTQYF. The CDR3 region has the DNA TGTGCCAGCAGCGCCGGCTTAGCGGGGGGCACTAGCACAGATACGCAGTATTTT. The variable domain in full, with the rest retrieved from reference TRBV9 and TRBJ2-3, is DSGVTQTPKHLITATGQRVTLRCSPRSGDLSVYWYQQSLDQGLQFLIQYYNGEERAKGNILERFSAQQFPDLHSELNLSSLELGDSALYFCASSAGLAGGTSTDTQYFGPGTRLTVL.

The chain recombines TRBV3-1 (or the pseudogene TRBV3-2) with TRBJ1-1, with 7 bases aligning to TRBD1. CDR1 and CDR2 from the germline V gene are LGHDT and YNNKEL (reference sequence). V gave up 0 bases and J gave up 5 bases; unmatched junction bases: 15. The CDR3 sequence is 18 residues long. The DNA for the CDR3 is TGTGCCAGCAGCCAAGAAGGAGGGGGCCTCCTAAGGAATACTGAAGCTTTCTTT. It codes for CASSQEGGGLLRNTEAFF.

This chain links TRBV6-1 with TRBJ1-5; D is ambiguous. Trimming removed 3 bases at V and 3 bases at J, with 12 bases between. This CDR3 is 15 amino acids long. The germline V gene has CDR1 MNHNS and CDR2 SASEGT. The CDR3 reads CASSEGGRANQPQHF. As DNA, the CDR3 is TGTGCCAGCAGTGAGGGAGGGAGGGCCAATCAGCCCCAGCATTTT.

The chain combines TRBV5-1 with TRBJ1-4; D might be TRBD1 (5 bases). The germline V gene encodes CDR1 SGHRS and CDR2 YFSETQ. Trimming shortened V by 2 bases and J by 2 bases, and 10 bases separated the two germline ends. There are 15 residues in the CDR3. The CDR3 protein is CASSFGGATNEKLFF. CDR3 in DNA: TGCGCCAGCAGCTTCGGGGGTGCGACTAATGAAAAACTGTTTTTT.

Of note for this clone: Other DNA sequences of this sample code for an identical CDR3. The chain recombines TRBV11-2 with TRBJ1-1; tentatively, D is TRBD1 (5 bases). V was cut by 1 base and J by 5 bases, with 11 bases left in between. This CDR3 is 14 amino acids long. Germline CDR1 reads SGHAT; CDR2 reads FQNNGV. The CDR3 DNA is TGTGCCAGCAGCTTAGGTCAGGGTGGGACTGAAGCTTTCTTT. Translating it yields CASSLGQGGTEAFF.

This clone came up once. The J gene is TRBJ2-7, the V gene TRBV5-1; D perhaps matches TRBD1 (6 bases). The V and J ends lost 3 bases and 2 bases respectively, with 12 bases between them. Per the germline V gene, CDR1 is SGHRS and CDR2 is YFSETQ. This CDR3 has 14 amino acids. The CDR3 bases are TGCGCCAGCAGCTGGACCGGGACAACCTACGAGCAGTACTTC. Amino acid sequence: CASSWTGTTYEQYF.

In its sample, this clone was seen once. The genes are TRBV7-9 and TRBJ1-4, with D hard to call. V lost 4 bases, J lost 4 bases, and 4 bases lay in between. The CDR3 totals 12 residues. Germline assignment: CDR1 SEHNR and CDR2 FQNEAQ (reference sequence). The CDR3 sequence is CASSSVNEKLFF. As DNA, the CDR3 is TGTGCCAGCAGCTCAGTTAATGAAAAACTGTTTTTT.

The rearrangement joins TRBV9 to TRBJ2-1; 7 positions agree with TRBD2. This CDR3 is built from 16 residues. In germline, CDR1 is SGDLS, CDR2 YYNGEE. V trimming: 0 bases; J trimming: 3 bases; junction bases outside the gene matches: 6. CDR3 in amino acids: CASSVGASGFYNEQFF. CDR3 in DNA: TGTGCCAGCAGCGTAGGGGCTAGCGGATTCTACAATGAGCAGTTCTTC.